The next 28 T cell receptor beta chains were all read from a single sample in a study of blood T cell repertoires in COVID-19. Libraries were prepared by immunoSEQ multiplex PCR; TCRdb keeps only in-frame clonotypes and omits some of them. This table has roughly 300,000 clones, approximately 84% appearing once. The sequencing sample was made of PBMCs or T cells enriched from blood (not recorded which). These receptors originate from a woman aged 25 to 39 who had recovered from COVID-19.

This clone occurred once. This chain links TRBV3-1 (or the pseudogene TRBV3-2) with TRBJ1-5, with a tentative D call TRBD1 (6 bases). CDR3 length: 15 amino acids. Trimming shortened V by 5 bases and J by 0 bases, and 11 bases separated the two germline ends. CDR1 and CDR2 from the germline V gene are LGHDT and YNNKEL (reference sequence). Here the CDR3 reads CASSGGGGSNQPQHF. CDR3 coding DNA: TGTGCCAGCAGCGGGGGAGGGGGTAGCAATCAGCCCCAGCATTTT.

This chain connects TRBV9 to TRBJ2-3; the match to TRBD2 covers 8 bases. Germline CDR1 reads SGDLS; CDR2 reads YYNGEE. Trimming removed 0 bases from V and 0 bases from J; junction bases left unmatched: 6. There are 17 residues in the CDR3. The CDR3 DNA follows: TGTGCCAGCAGCGTAGGACCGGCTAGCGGGAGCACAGATACGCAGTATTTT. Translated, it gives CASSVGPASGSTDTQYF.

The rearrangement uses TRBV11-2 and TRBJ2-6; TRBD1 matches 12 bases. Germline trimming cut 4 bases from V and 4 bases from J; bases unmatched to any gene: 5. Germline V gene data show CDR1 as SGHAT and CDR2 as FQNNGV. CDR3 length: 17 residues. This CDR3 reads CASSSWDRGLGANVLTF. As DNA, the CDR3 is TGTGCCAGCAGCTCATGGGACAGGGGGCTAGGGGCCAACGTCCTGACTTTC.

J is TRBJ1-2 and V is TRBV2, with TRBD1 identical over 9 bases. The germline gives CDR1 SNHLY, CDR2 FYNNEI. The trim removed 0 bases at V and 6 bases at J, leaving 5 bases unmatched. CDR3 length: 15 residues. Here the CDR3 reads CASSEAGTGYDGYTF. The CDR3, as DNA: TGTGCCAGCAGTGAAGCGGGGACAGGGTACGATGGCTACACCTTC.

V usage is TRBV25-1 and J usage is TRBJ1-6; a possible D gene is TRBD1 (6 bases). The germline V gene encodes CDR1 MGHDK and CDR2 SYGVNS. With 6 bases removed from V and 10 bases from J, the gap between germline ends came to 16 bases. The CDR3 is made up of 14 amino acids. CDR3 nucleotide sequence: TGTGCCAGCAGGCCTGCAGGGGCATTCTCACCCCTCCACTTT. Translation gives CASRPAGAFSPLHF.

The CDR3 sequence is CASSLDRTGDGYTF. CDR3 DNA sequence: TGTGCCAGCAGCTTAGATAGAACAGGGGATGGCTACACCTTC. The chain links TRBV11-2 to TRBJ1-2; 7 nucleotides match TRBD1. Germline lookup yields CDR1 SGHAT and CDR2 FQNNGV. J lost 6 bases, V lost 0 bases, and 4 bases had no gene match. The CDR3 extends over 14 amino acids.

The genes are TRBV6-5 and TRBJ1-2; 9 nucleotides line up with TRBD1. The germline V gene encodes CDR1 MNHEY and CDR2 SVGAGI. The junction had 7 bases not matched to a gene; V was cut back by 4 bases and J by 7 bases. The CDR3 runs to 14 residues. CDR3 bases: TGTGCCAGCAGTTTTACAGGGGGCTCCCGTGGCTACACCTTC. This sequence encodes CASSFTGGSRGYTF.

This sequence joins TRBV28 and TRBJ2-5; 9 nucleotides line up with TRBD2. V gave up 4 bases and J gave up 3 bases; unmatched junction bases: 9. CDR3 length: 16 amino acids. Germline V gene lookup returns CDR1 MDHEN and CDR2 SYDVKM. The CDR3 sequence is CASSSGGLALKETQYF. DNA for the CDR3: TGTGCCAGCAGTTCTGGAGGACTAGCGCTCAAAGAGACCCAGTACTTC.

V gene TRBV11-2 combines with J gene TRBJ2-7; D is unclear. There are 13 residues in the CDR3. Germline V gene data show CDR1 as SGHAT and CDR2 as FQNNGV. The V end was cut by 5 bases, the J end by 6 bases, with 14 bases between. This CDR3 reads CASSPTLPSEQYF. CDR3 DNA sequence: TGTGCCAGCAGCCCGACTTTACCGTCCGAGCAGTACTTC.

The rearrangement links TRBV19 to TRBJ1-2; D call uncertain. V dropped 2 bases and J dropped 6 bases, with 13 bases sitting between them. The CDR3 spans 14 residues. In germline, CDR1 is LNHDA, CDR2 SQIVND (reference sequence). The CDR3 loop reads CASSIYPADHGYTF. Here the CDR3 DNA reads TGTGCCAGTAGTATATATCCAGCGGACCATGGCTACACCTTC.

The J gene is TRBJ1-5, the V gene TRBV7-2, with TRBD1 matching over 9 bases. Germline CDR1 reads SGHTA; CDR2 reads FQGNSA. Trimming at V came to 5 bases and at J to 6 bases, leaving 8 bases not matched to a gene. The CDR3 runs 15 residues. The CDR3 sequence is CASSTRTGEGQPQHF. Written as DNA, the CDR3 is TGTGCCAGCAGCACCCGGACAGGGGAGGGTCAGCCCCAGCATTTT.

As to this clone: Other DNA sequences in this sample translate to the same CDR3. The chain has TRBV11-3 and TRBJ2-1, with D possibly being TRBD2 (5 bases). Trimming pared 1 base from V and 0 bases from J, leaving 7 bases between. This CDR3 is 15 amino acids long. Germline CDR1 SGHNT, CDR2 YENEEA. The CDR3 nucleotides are TGTGCCAGCAGCTTAGCGGGGAACTCCTACAATGAGCAGTTCTTC. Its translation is CASSLAGNSYNEQFF. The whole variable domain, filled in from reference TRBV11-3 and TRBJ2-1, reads EAGVVQSPRYKIIEKKQPVAFWCNPISGHNTLYWYLQNLGQGPELLIRYENEEAVDDSQLPKDRFSAERLKGVDSTLKIQPAELGDSAVYLCASSLAGNSYNEQFFGPGTRLTVL.

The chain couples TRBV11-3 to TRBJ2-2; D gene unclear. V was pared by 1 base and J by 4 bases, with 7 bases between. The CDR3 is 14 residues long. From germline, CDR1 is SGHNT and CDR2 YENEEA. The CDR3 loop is CASSLGGVTGELFF. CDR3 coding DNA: TGTGCCAGCAGCTTAGGTGGAGTCACCGGGGAGCTGTTTTTT.

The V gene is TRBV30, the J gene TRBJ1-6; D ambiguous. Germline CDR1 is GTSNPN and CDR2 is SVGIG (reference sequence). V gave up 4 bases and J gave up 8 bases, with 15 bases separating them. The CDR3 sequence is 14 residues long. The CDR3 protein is CAWTAQASYSPLHF. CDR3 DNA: TGTGCCTGGACAGCCCAGGCGAGTTATTCACCCCTCCACTTT.

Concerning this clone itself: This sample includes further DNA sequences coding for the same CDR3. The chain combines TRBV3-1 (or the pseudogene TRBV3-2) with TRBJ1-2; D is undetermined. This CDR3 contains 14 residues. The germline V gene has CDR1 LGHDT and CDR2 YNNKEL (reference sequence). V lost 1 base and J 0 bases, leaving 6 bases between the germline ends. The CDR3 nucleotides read TGTGCCAGCAGCCAAGCGGGAGCTAACTATGGCTACACCTTC. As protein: CASSQAGANYGYTF.

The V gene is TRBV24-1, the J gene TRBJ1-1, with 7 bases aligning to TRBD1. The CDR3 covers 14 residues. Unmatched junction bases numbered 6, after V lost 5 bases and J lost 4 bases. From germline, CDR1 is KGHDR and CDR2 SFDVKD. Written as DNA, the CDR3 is TGTGCCACCAGTGGCAGGGGGGAAGCCACTGAAGCTTTCTTT. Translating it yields CATSGRGEATEAFF.

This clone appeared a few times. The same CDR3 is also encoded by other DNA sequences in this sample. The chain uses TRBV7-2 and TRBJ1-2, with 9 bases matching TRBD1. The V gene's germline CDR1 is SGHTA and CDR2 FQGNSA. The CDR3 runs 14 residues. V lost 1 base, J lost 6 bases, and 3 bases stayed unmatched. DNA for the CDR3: TGTGCCAGCAGCTTAGGGGGACAGGGACATGGCTACACCTTC. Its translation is CASSLGGQGHGYTF.

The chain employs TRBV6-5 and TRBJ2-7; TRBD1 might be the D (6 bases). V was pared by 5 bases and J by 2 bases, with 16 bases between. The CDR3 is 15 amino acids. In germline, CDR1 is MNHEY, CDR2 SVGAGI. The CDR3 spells CASSLDSPSTYEQYF. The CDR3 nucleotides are TGTGCCAGCAGTCTGGACAGTCCCAGTACCTACGAGCAGTACTTC.

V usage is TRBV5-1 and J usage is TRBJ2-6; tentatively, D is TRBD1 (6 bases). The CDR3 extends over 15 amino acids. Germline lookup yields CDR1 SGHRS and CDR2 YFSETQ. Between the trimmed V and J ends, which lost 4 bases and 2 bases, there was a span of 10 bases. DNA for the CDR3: TGCGCCAGCAGCGTCAGGGGCGCTGGGGCCAACGTCCTGACTTTC. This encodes CASSVRGAGANVLTF.

The CDR3 DNA follows: TGTGCCAGTAGGGAAGGACAGGTCTATGGCTACACCTTC. Translating gives CASREGQVYGYTF. V gene TRBV6-1 combines with J gene TRBJ1-2, with TRBD1 matching over 7 bases. The ends lost 9 bases at V and 4 bases at J; junction bases unmatched: 8. This CDR3 is 13 amino acids long. Germline V CDR1 and CDR2: MNHNS, SASEGT.

CDR3 nucleotide sequence: TGTGCCAGCAGCTTGGTCGCCGGACAGGGGTCGGGGTATAACACTGAAGCTTTCTTT. Translated: CASSLVAGQGSGYNTEAFF. The chain recombines TRBV5-6 with TRBJ1-1, with 9 bases that match TRBD1. V dropped 0 bases and J dropped 2; count of bases not matched to a gene: 14. Looked up from germline, CDR1 is SGHDT and CDR2 is YYEEEE. This CDR3 has 19 residues. Using reference TRBV5-6 and TRBJ1-1 for the parts outside the CDR3, the full variable domain is DAGVTQSPTHLIKTRGQQVTLRCSPKSGHDTVSWYQQALGQGPQFIFQYYEEEERQRGNFPDRFSGHQFPNYSSELNVNALLLGDSALYLCASSLVAGQGSGYNTEAFFGQGTRLTVV.

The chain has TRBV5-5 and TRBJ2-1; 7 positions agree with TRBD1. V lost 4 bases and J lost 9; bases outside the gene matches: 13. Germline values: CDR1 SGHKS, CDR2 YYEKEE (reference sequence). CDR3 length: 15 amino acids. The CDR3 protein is CASSPSGQPFGEQFF. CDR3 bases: TGTGCCAGCAGCCCCTCGGGACAGCCGTTTGGTGAGCAGTTCTTC.

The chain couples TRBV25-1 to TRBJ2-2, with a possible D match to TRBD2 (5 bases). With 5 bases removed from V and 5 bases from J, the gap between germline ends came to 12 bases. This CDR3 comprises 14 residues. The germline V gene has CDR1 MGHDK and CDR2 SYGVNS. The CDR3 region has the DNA TGTGCCAGCAGTCACCATCGGGGAACCGGGGAGCTGTTTTTT. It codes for CASSHHRGTGELFF.

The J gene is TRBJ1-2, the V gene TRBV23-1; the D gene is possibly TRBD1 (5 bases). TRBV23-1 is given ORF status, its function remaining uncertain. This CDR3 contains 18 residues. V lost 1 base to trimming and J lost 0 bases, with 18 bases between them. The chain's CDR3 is CASSQFITRGRANYGYTF. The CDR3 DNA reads TGCGCCAGCAGTCAATTCATTACGCGGGGACGAGCTAACTATGGCTACACCTTC.

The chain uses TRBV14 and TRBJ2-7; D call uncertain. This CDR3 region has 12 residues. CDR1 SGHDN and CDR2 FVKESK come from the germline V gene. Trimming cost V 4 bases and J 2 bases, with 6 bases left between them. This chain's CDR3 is CASSRGPYEQYF. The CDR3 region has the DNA TGTGCCAGCAGCCGAGGCCCCTACGAGCAGTACTTC.

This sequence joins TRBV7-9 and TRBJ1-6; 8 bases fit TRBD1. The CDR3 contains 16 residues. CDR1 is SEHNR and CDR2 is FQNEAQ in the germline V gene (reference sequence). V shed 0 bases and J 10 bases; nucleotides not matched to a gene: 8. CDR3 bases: TGTGCCAGCAGCTTAGCCTGGGACAGGACGGGATCACCCCTCCACTTT. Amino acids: CASSLAWDRTGSPLHF.

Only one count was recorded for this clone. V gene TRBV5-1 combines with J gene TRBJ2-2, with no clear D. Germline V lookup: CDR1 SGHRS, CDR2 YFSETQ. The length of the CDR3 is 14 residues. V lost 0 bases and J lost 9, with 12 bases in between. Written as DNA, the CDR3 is TGCGCCAGCAGCTTGGGCCAAATCGACAGGGAGCTGTTTTTT. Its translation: CASSLGQIDRELFF.

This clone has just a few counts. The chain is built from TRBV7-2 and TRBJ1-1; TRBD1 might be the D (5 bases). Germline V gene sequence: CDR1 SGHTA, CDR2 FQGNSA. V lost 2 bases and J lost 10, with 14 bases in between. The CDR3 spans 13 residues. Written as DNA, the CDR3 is TGTGCCAGCAGCTTAAATAGTCTGACAGCAGCTTTCTTT. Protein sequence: CASSLNSLTAAFF. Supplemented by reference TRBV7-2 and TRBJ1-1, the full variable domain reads GAGVSQSPSNKVTEKGKDVELRCDPISGHTALYWYRQSLGQGLEFLIYFQGNSAPDKSGLPSDRFSAERTGGSVSTLTIQRTQQEDSAVYLCASSLNSLTAAFFGQGTRLTVV.